These 18 T cell receptor beta chains were sequenced from one sample in a study of blood T cell repertoires in COVID-19. Profiled with immunoSEQ multiplex PCR; TCRdb holds only in-frame clones, not every one. The table lists about 43,000 clones, around nine tenths of them singletons. The material sequenced was peripheral blood. The receptor set was obtained from a man aged 40-49 years with COVID-19, enrolled during active disease.

The chain is built from TRBV5-4 and TRBJ2-3, with D possibly being TRBD2 (6 bases). Germline values: CDR1 SGHNT, CDR2 YYREEE (reference sequence). Deletions cut 4 bases from V and 1 base from J, with 10 bases between. The CDR3 is 14 residues long. The CDR3 nucleotides read TGTGCCAGCAGCACGACGGGGGGCACAGATACGCAGTATTTT. This encodes CASSTTGGTDTQYF.

The V and J genes are TRBV6-6 and TRBJ1-5, with TRBD1 matching 9 bases. The CDR3 length is 16 residues. V dropped 6 bases and J dropped 2; count of bases not matched to a gene: 8. CDR1 is MNHNY, CDR2 SVGAGI, per germline (reference sequence). The CDR3 protein is CASRLTGGAGNQPQHF. DNA of the CDR3: TGTGCCAGCAGGCTAACAGGGGGCGCGGGCAATCAGCCCCAGCATTTT.

This clone was recorded only once. The CDR3 protein is CASDLDRGETQYF. In DNA form, the CDR3 reads TGTGCCTCCGACCTAGACAGGGGAGAGACCCAGTACTTC. This chain connects TRBV30 to TRBJ2-5; 8 bases line up with TRBD1. The germline V gene encodes CDR1 GTSNPN and CDR2 SVGIG (reference sequence). V was pared by 7 bases and J by 4 bases, with 8 bases of the junction left unmatched. The CDR3 loop spans 13 amino acids.

This chain links TRBV7-9 with TRBJ2-3, with D tentatively TRBD1 (5 bases). Germline-derived CDR1 and CDR2 are SEHNR and FQNEAQ (reference sequence). V dropped 4 bases and J dropped 1 base, with 12 bases sitting between them. There are 15 residues in the CDR3. DNA for the CDR3: TGTGCCAGCAGCTACATGCAGGGTCGCACAGATACGCAGTATTTT. Amino acid sequence: CASSYMQGRTDTQYF.

Regarding this clone: At one end the junction does not follow the germline gene, possibly because of a read error. DNA of the CDR3: TGTGTCAGCAGCCGTAGGGCGGGCTCAAATCAGCCCCAGCATTTT. This sequence encodes CVSSRRAGSNQPQHF. The V gene is TRBV13, the J gene TRBJ1-5; D call uncertain. The length of the CDR3 is 15 residues. Germline lookup yields CDR1 PRHDT and CDR2 FYEKMQ (reference sequence).

The CDR3 nucleotides are TGTGCCAGCAGCGTAACGACAGGGGACGAGATCTATGGCTACACCTTC. Its protein is CASSVTTGDEIYGYTF. The chain uses TRBV11-2 and TRBJ1-2; 8 bases align to TRBD1. Germline lookup yields CDR1 SGHAT and CDR2 FQNNGV. V was clipped by 5 bases and J by 4 bases; unmatched bases: 12. This CDR3 has 16 residues.

This rearrangement joins TRBV7-2 to TRBJ1-3; a possible D gene is TRBD1 (5 bases). Germline CDR1 and CDR2: SGHTA and FQGNSA. With 0 bases removed from V and 4 bases from J, the gap between germline ends came to 10 bases. The CDR3 is 15 residues long. The CDR3 DNA sequence: TGTGCCAGCAGCTTAGCGGGGGGAGGAGGAAACACCATATATTTT. Protein product: CASSLAGGGGNTIYF.

The chain couples TRBV19 to TRBJ2-7; D gene unclear. V lost 0 bases and J lost 3, with 6 bases in between. CDR3 length equals 13 residues. The germline gives CDR1 LNHDA, CDR2 SQIVND (reference sequence). The CDR3 protein is CASSIEHGYEQYF. In nucleotides, the CDR3 is TGTGCCAGTAGTATAGAACATGGCTACGAGCAGTACTTC.

This chain links TRBV10-2 with TRBJ1-2, with TRBD1 matching 7 bases. The CDR3 spans 15 residues. The junction had 11 bases not matched to a gene; V was cut back by 4 bases and J by 6 bases. Germline loops: CDR1 WSHSY, CDR2 SAAADI. CDR3 sequence: CASSAPTGPSNGYTF. The CDR3 coding sequence is TGCGCCAGCAGTGCTCCGACAGGGCCCTCGAATGGCTACACCTTC.

This chain links TRBV4-1 with TRBJ2-6; perhaps TRBD1 as D (6 bases). Trimming stripped 0 bases from V and 0 bases from J, with 18 bases between. The CDR3 is 20 amino acids. Germline CDR1 and CDR2: MGHRA and YSYEKL. The CDR3 DNA is TGCGCCAGCAGCCAAGATCTTCGGGACACTGTTTACTCTGGGGCCAACGTCCTGACTTTC. Encoded protein: CASSQDLRDTVYSGANVLTF.

The rearrangement joins TRBV7-3 to TRBJ1-3; TRBD1 is a possible D gene (6 bases). Germline V gives CDR1 SGHTA, CDR2 FQGTGA. The CDR3 runs 15 residues. V lost 5 bases and J 0 bases, leaving 11 bases between the germline ends. The chain's CDR3 is CASSLGQPSGNTIYF. Written as DNA, the CDR3 is TGTGCCAGCAGCCTAGGACAGCCCTCTGGAAACACCATATATTTT.

V gene TRBV28 combines with J gene TRBJ2-5; tentatively, D is TRBD2 (6 bases). Germline V gene lookup returns CDR1 MDHEN and CDR2 SYDVKM. The CDR3 sequence is 13 residues long. V lost 5 bases and J lost 5, with 12 bases in between. The CDR3 DNA reads TGTGCCAGCAGTCCAGCGGGCAGGGAGACCCAGTACTTC. Translating it yields CASSPAGRETQYF.

V gene TRBV15 combines with J gene TRBJ2-7; the D is unclear. The CDR3 loop spans 15 amino acids. V lost 0 bases and J lost 2, with 11 bases in between. In germline, CDR1 is LNHNV, CDR2 YYDKDF (reference sequence). CDR3 DNA sequence: TGTGCCACCAGCAGAGATCTCGGCGGAGCCTACGAGCAGTACTTC. It is translated as CATSRDLGGAYEQYF.

The chain employs TRBV5-4 and TRBJ1-1; 10 positions agree with TRBD1. The CDR3 is 18 amino acids. The V gene end was trimmed by 1 base and the J gene end by 3 bases; junction bases not matched to a gene: 12. Germline V gene sequence: CDR1 SGHNT, CDR2 YYREEE (reference sequence). DNA of the CDR3: TGTGCCAGCAGCTTGAGGGGACAGGGGCTGGAGGTTGACACTGAAGCTTTCTTT. Translated, it gives CASSLRGQGLEVDTEAFF.

The chain recombines TRBV6-6 with TRBJ2-2; TRBD2 matches at 8 bases. Germline CDR1 MNHNY, CDR2 SVGAGI (reference sequence). The CDR3 covers 17 residues. J lost 0 bases, V lost 5 bases, and 8 bases had no gene match. The DNA for the CDR3 is TGTGCCAGCAGTCTTAGACTAGCGAATGCGAACACCGGGGAGCTGTTTTTT. Its protein product is CASSLRLANANTGELFF.

The chain has TRBV4-2 and TRBJ2-3; D remains unclear. CDR3 length: 15 residues. The germline V gene encodes CDR1 LGHNA and CDR2 YNFKEQ. V was clipped by 3 bases and J by 0 bases, with 10 bases between them. In DNA form, the CDR3 reads TGTGCCAGCAGCCAGGGTACACAGAGCACAGATACGCAGTATTTT. This translates into CASSQGTQSTDTQYF.

The gene calls are TRBV5-1 and TRBJ2-5; tentatively, D is TRBD1 (5 bases). Per the germline V gene, CDR1 is SGHRS and CDR2 is YFSETQ. This CDR3 has 13 residues. V was pared by 4 bases and J by 4 bases, with 11 bases between. CDR3 sequence reads: CASSVGQGETQYF. CDR3 sequence (DNA): TGCGCCAGCAGCGTCGGGCAGGGAGAGACCCAGTACTTC.

The chain carries TRBV5-4 and TRBJ2-7, with D possibly being TRBD1 (6 bases). CDR1 is SGHNT and CDR2 is YYREEE in the germline V gene (reference sequence). V gave up 4 bases and J gave up 0 bases, with 20 bases separating them. The CDR3 sequence is 17 residues long. Here the CDR3 reads CASSRGPTGASSYEQYF. DNA of the CDR3: TGTGCCAGCAGCCGCGGCCCGACAGGTGCCTCCTCCTACGAGCAGTACTTC.